Below are 20 T cell receptor beta chains sequenced from a single sample in a study of blood T cell repertoires in COVID-19. Assay: immunoSEQ multiplex PCR; the TCRdb copy retains only in-frame clones and omits some. The top ten clones hold approximately 4% of a sample with approximately 330,000 clones, 80% to 90% of them seen once. The sequenced sample was PBMCs or T cells enriched from blood (not recorded which). Source of these receptors: a woman aged 40-49 years with acute COVID-19.

This clone was seen a handful of times. This sequence joins TRBV7-3 and TRBJ2-1, with 10 bases matching TRBD2. CDR3 length equals 15 residues. Germline CDR1 and CDR2: SGHTA and FQGTGA. With V trimmed by 1 base and J by 5 bases, 2 bases remained unmatched. CDR3 bases: TGTGCCAGCAGCTTAAGTAGCGGGGGGCACAATGAGCAGTTCTTC. It codes for CASSLSSGGHNEQFF.

The J gene is TRBJ2-2, the V gene TRBV28; TRBD2 agrees at 7 bases. The germline V gene encodes CDR1 MDHEN and CDR2 SYDVKM. This CDR3 spans 17 amino acids. Germline trimming cut 4 bases from V and 5 bases from J; bases unmatched to any gene: 13. This CDR3 is CASSSPSGAGDTGELFF. CDR3 bases: TGTGCCAGCAGTTCCCCCTCTGGGGCGGGAGATACCGGGGAGCTGTTTTTT.

This chain connects TRBV5-4 to TRBJ2-2, with 8 bases matching TRBD2. CDR3 length: 17 amino acids. V trimming: 0 bases; J trimming: 3 bases; junction bases outside the gene matches: 7. Germline lookup yields CDR1 SGHNT and CDR2 YYREEE (reference sequence). CDR3 in amino acids: CASSLELSGGYTGELFF. DNA for the CDR3: TGTGCCAGCAGCTTGGAGCTAAGCGGGGGATACACCGGGGAGCTGTTTTTT.

This chain connects TRBV15 to TRBJ1-2, with D possibly matching TRBD1 (5 bases). The length of the CDR3 is 13 residues. CDR1 and CDR2 from the germline V gene are LNHNV and YYDKDF (reference sequence). V was clipped by 4 bases and J by 3 bases, with 9 bases between them. In DNA form, the CDR3 reads TGTGCCACCAGCACAGGGAAGGACTATGGCTACACCTTC. This encodes CATSTGKDYGYTF.

This chain joins TRBV24-1 and TRBJ2-1, with 10 bases lining up with TRBD1. Germline loops: CDR1 KGHDR, CDR2 SFDVKD. This CDR3 is built from 17 residues. V shed 6 bases and J 6 bases; nucleotides not matched to a gene: 13. In DNA, the CDR3 is TGTGCCACCAGTACTACCCAGACAGGGGGCCTCTCCAATGAGCAGTTCTTC. Protein product: CATSTTQTGGLSNEQFF.

The chain has TRBV7-2 and TRBJ2-3, with 12 nucleotides matching TRBD2. The CDR3 covers 18 residues. The V gene end was trimmed by 4 bases and the J gene end by 3 bases; junction bases not matched to a gene: 11. CDR1 is SGHTA and CDR2 is FQGNSA in the germline V gene. CDR3: CASSSWGLAGGPTDTQYF. CDR3 sequence (DNA): TGTGCCAGCAGCTCGTGGGGGCTAGCGGGAGGGCCGACAGATACGCAGTATTTT.

This chain connects TRBV11-2 to TRBJ1-4; 7 bases match TRBD1. Germline CDR1 is SGHAT and CDR2 is FQNNGV. Germline trimming cut 1 base from V and 0 bases from J; bases unmatched to any gene: 2. The CDR3 is made up of 16 amino acids. The DNA of the CDR3 is TGTGCCAGCAGCTTAGCTCAGGGGGCAACTAATGAAAAACTGTTTTTT. Its translation is CASSLAQGATNEKLFF.

In its sample, this clone was seen a few times. The rearrangement joins TRBV4-3 to TRBJ1-3; 9 nucleotides match TRBD1. This CDR3 contains 18 residues. V was clipped by 0 bases and J by 4 bases; unmatched bases: 10. CDR1 is LGHNA and CDR2 is YSLEER in the germline V gene. CDR3 DNA: TGCGCCAGCAGCCAAGATTCCCCGACAGGGGGGTCCGGAAACACCATATATTTT. Encoded protein: CASSQDSPTGGSGNTIYF.

The chain couples TRBV9 to TRBJ2-5; 9 nucleotides match TRBD1. This CDR3 contains 15 residues. Germline V CDR1 and CDR2: SGDLS, YYNGEE. The V and J ends lost 4 bases and 5 bases, in that order; junction bases with no gene match: 9. The chain's CDR3 is CASSPRTGVMETQYF. CDR3 sequence (DNA): TGTGCCAGCAGCCCACGGACAGGGGTTATGGAGACCCAGTACTTC.

The V call is TRBV4-3, the J call TRBJ1-2; 9 bases are shared with TRBD1. The CDR3 consists of 15 residues. Germline CDR1 and CDR2: LGHNA and YSLEER. The V and J ends lost 0 bases and 8 bases, in that order; junction bases with no gene match: 7. CDR3 bases: TGCGCCAGCAGCCAAGATCATGGGACAGGGCTCGGCTACACCTTC. Protein sequence: CASSQDHGTGLGYTF.

The V gene is TRBV5-6, the J gene TRBJ1-1, with a weak D call TRBD1 (5 bases). V gave up 5 bases and J gave up 7 bases, with 12 bases separating them. The CDR3 has 12 amino acids. Germline loops: CDR1 SGHDT, CDR2 YYEEEE. CDR3 loop: CASRGQSGEAFF. CDR3 coding DNA: TGTGCCAGCAGGGGGCAGTCAGGTGAAGCTTTCTTT.

The chain has TRBV28 and TRBJ1-1; D is unclear. CDR3 size: 14 residues. Trimming pared 6 bases from V and 0 bases from J, leaving 11 bases between. The germline V gene encodes CDR1 MDHEN and CDR2 SYDVKM. CDR3 DNA: TGTGCCAGCAGGATTATCGGGGTGAACACTGAAGCTTTCTTT. Its translation is CASRIIGVNTEAFF. Full variable domain (outside the CDR3, taken from reference TRBV28 and TRBJ1-1): DVKVTQSSRYLVKRTGEKVFLECVQDMDHENMFWYRQDPGLGLRLIYFSYDVKMKEKGDIPEGYSVSREKKERFSLILESASTNQTSMYLCASRIIGVNTEAFFGQGTRLTVV.

CDR3 DNA sequence: TGTGCCAGTAGTACAGGACAGGGGATGGGCAATCAGCCCCAGCATTTT. Its translation is CASSTGQGMGNQPQHF. The rearrangement links TRBV19 to TRBJ1-5, with 9 bases that match TRBD1. The CDR3 is made up of 16 amino acids. Germline V gene lookup returns CDR1 LNHDA and CDR2 SQIVND (reference sequence). V trimming: 4 bases; J trimming: 2 bases; junction bases outside the gene matches: 6.

Only one count was recorded for this clone. It is unclear where the CDR3 begins or ends on the DNA, so no DNA is shown, and the CDR3 is as TCRdb lists it. The V and J genes are TRBV28 and TRBJ2-7; the table's D call of TRBD2 was not tested on the DNA. Germline-derived CDR1 and CDR2 are MDHEN and SYDVKM. The CDR3 sequence runs 14 residues, both termini included. The CDR3 reads CASSTSILLYEQYF.

This clone has a handful of counts. The chain couples TRBV4-2 to TRBJ1-1; D uncertain. Trimming stripped 1 base from V and 1 base from J, with 4 bases between. This CDR3 contains 13 residues. Germline V gives CDR1 LGHNA, CDR2 YNFKEQ. The CDR3 region is CASSQAGNTEAFF. CDR3 sequence (DNA): TGTGCCAGCAGCCAAGCCGGGAACACTGAAGCTTTCTTT.

This chain links TRBV12-3 or TRBV12-4 with TRBJ1-2; no reliable D call. Trimming removed 2 bases from V and 7 bases from J, with 11 bases in between. This CDR3 has 13 residues. The CDR3, as DNA: TGTGCCAGCAGTTTATTGGGGAGGGTTGGCTACACCTTC. It yields the protein CASSLLGRVGYTF.

The chain couples TRBV25-1 to TRBJ2-7, with 12 positions matching TRBD2. The CDR3 is 14 amino acids. Germline V gene lookup returns CDR1 MGHDK and CDR2 SYGVNS. V lost 3 bases to trimming and J lost 9 bases; unmatched junction nucleotides: 6. The CDR3 loop is CASSDGLAGRRQYF. CDR3 coding DNA: TGTGCCAGCAGTGACGGACTAGCGGGAAGGCGGCAGTACTTC.

This chain uses TRBV21-1 with TRBJ1-2. TRBV21-1 is marked as a pseudogene. The CDR3 is made up of 16 amino acids. This chain's CDR3 is CASSNWEGGRWDGYTF. The CDR3, as DNA: TGTGCCAGCAGCAACTGGGAGGGCGGGCGCTGGGATGGCTACACCTTC.

This rearrangement joins TRBV23-1 to TRBJ2-7; D not certain. TRBV23-1 is labeled an ORF, and its function is uncertain. Trimming took off 5 bases at V and 3 bases at J, with 20 bases between the two ends. The CDR3 runs to 16 residues. The DNA of the CDR3 is TGCGCCAGCAGTAAGATGGAGAACAAGGAAGACTACGAGCAGTACTTC. Translated: CASSKMENKEDYEQYF.

The CDR3 DNA reads TGTGCCACCAGTGACTCCTTGGGGAGCTCCTACAATGAGCAGTTCTTC. This codes for CATSDSLGSSYNEQFF. The gene calls are TRBV24-1 and TRBJ2-1; the D gene is possibly TRBD2 (5 bases). The CDR3 sequence is 16 residues long. The germline V gene encodes CDR1 KGHDR and CDR2 SFDVKD. The V and J ends lost 4 bases and 0 bases respectively, with 12 bases between them.